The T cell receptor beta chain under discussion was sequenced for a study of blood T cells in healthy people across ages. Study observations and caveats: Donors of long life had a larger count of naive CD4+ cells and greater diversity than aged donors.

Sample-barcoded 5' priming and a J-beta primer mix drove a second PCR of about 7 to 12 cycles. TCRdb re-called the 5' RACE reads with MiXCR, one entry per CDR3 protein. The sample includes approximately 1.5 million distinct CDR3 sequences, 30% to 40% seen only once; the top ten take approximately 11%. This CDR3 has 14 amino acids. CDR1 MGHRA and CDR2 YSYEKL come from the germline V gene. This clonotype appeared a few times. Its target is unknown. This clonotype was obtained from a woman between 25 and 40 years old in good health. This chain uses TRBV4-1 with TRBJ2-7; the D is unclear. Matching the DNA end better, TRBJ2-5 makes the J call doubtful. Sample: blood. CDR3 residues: CASSQTGLEETQYF. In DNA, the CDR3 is TGCGCCAGCAGCCAAACCGGGCTTGAGGAGACCCAGTACTTC.